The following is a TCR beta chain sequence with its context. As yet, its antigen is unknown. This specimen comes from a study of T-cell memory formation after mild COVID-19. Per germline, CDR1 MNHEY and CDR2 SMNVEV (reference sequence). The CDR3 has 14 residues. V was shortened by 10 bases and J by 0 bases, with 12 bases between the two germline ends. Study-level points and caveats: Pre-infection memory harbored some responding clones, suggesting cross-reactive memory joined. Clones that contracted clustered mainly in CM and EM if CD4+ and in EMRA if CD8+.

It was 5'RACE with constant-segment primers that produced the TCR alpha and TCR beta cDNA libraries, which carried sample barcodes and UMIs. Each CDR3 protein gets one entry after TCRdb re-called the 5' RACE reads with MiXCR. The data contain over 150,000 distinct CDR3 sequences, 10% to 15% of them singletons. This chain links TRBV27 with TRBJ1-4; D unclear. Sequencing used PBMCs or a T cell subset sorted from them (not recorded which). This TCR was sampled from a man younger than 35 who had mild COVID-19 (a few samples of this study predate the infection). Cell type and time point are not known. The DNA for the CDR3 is TGTGCCACCAGGCGGGCCTCAACTAATGAAAAACTGTTTTTT. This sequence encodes CATRRASTNEKLFF.